This TCR beta chain appears in the sequencing data of a study of glioma-infiltrating T cells after dendritic cell vaccination. Time point denoted: after dendritic cell vaccination, including at tumor progression/relapse. No glioblastoma patient carried an isocitrate dehydrogenase mutation. The CDR3 covers 11 residues. V gave up 6 bases and J gave up 0 bases, with 3 bases separating them. The germline V gene has CDR1 SGHTA and CDR2 FQGNSA. Primers: 60 V beta forward and 13 J beta reverse. The data were produced by immunoSEQ multiplex PCR, yet TCRdb's version contains in-frame clones alone and is incomplete. The data contain fewer than 65,000 clones, approximately 91% of them singletons.

Source: blood, taken after dendritic cell vaccination. The receptor was derived from a human donor with glioblastoma. The chain joins TRBV7-2 to TRBJ2-7; D gene unclear. The CDR3 spells CASSHSYEQYF. The CDR3 DNA sequence: TGTGCCAGCAGTCACTCCTACGAGCAGTACTTC.